One sample yielded the 28 T cell receptor beta chains listed below, sequenced in a study of shared clonotypes between healthy human individuals. Profiled with immunoSEQ multiplex PCR; TCRdb holds only in-frame clones, not every one. The table includes some 1,600,000 clones, 98% detected once. The sample comprised naive CD4+ T cells sorted from blood. Sample subset: CD45RA+ positively selected. These receptors came from a man aged 30 to 39 in good health.

This clone showed up just a few times. The V call is TRBV10-3, the J call TRBJ2-4; 7 bases fit TRBD2. The J segment lost 9 bases and the V segment lost 3 bases, leaving 5 bases of the junction unmatched. Germline CDR1 reads ENHRY; CDR2 reads SYGVKD. There are 13 residues in the CDR3. CDR3 protein: CAISDKRDSIQYF. CDR3 coding DNA: TGTGCCATCAGTGATAAGCGGGACTCCATTCAGTACTTC.

The chain uses TRBV30 and TRBJ2-7, with 9 positions matching TRBD1. The CDR3 covers 11 residues. CDR1 GTSNPN and CDR2 SVGIG come from the germline V gene (reference sequence). The junction had 1 base not matched to a gene; V was cut back by 4 bases and J by 6 bases. Here the CDR3 reads CAWKTGGEQYF. The CDR3 nucleotides read TGTGCCTGGAAGACAGGGGGCGAGCAGTACTTC.

The chain uses TRBV19 and TRBJ2-7; D might be TRBD2 (5 bases). Germline assignment: CDR1 LNHDA and CDR2 SQIVND (reference sequence). This CDR3 is built from 15 residues. Trimming stripped 3 bases from V and 7 bases from J, with 19 bases between. CDR3 sequence: CASSISLGSPGEQYF. Written as DNA, the CDR3 is TGTGCCAGTAGTATCTCCCTCGGATCCCCGGGAGAGCAGTACTTC.

The CDR3 spells CASKGLAGGRASTGELFF. In DNA form, the CDR3 reads TGTGCCAGTAAGGGACTAGCGGGAGGGAGGGCCTCCACCGGGGAGCTGTTTTTT. This chain links TRBV19 with TRBJ2-2, with 16 nucleotides matching TRBD2. This CDR3 has 18 amino acids. V was pared by 7 bases and J by 4 bases, with 9 bases of the junction left unmatched. Germline loops: CDR1 LNHDA, CDR2 SQIVND (reference sequence). The full variable domain, with the rest looked up from reference TRBV19 and TRBJ2-2, is DGGITQSPKYLFRKEGQNVTLSCEQNLNHDAMYWYRQDPGQGLRLIYYSQIVNDFQKGDIAEGYSVSREKKESFPLTVTSAQKNPTAFYLCASKGLAGGRASTGELFFGEGSRLTVL.

The chain couples TRBV5-1 to TRBJ2-1; 8 positions agree with TRBD1. The CDR3 consists of 16 residues. V shed 3 bases and J 3 bases; nucleotides not matched to a gene: 8. CDR1 is SGHRS, CDR2 YFSETQ, per germline. The DNA of the CDR3 is TGCGCCAGCAGCTCAAATACAGGGGGAGTCTACAATGAGCAGTTCTTC. Encoded protein: CASSSNTGGVYNEQFF.

Notes on this clone: This sample also contains other DNA sequences that code for the same CDR3. The rearrangement links TRBV5-1 to TRBJ2-1; 9 bases agree with TRBD2. The germline V gene encodes CDR1 SGHRS and CDR2 YFSETQ. The J segment lost 4 bases and the V segment lost 0 bases, leaving 2 bases of the junction unmatched. The CDR3 contains 15 residues. This CDR3 is CASSLELAGYNEQFF. In nucleotides, the CDR3 is TGCGCCAGCAGCTTGGAGCTAGCGGGGTACAATGAGCAGTTCTTC.

The rearrangement links TRBV30 to TRBJ2-1; no firm D call. Trimming pared 0 bases from V and 7 bases from J, leaving 16 bases between. CDR1 is GTSNPN and CDR2 is SVGIG in the germline V gene (reference sequence). CDR3 length: 15 amino acids. CDR3 nucleotides: TGTGCCTGGAGTGTCTCCCCCCGACTGGGGAATGAGCAGTTCTTC. It is translated as CAWSVSPRLGNEQFF.

The V call is TRBV7-2, the J call TRBJ2-1; the match to TRBD2 covers 16 bases. V lost 2 bases to trimming and J lost 7 bases; unmatched junction nucleotides: 11. The CDR3 is 19 residues long. Germline V gene sequence: CDR1 SGHTA, CDR2 FQGNSA. Here the CDR3 DNA reads TGTGCCAGCAGCTTAACGGGGACTAGCGGGAGGGGCCTTAGGAATGAGCAGTTCTTC. Amino acid sequence: CASSLTGTSGRGLRNEQFF.

The chain is built from TRBV5-6 and TRBJ1-1; TRBD1 matches at 10 bases. There are 16 residues in the CDR3. After removal of 5 bases from V and 0 bases from J, the junction contained 7 bases not matched to a gene. Germline CDR1 SGHDT, CDR2 YYEEEE. The CDR3 nucleotides read TGTGCCAGCAGGCCGCCGGGACAGGGGATGAACACTGAAGCTTTCTTT. It codes for CASRPPGQGMNTEAFF.

The chain employs TRBV6-5 and TRBJ2-3; D is unclear. V gave up 8 bases and J gave up 3 bases, with 12 bases separating them. This CDR3 has 13 amino acids. Germline values: CDR1 MNHEY, CDR2 SVGAGI. DNA for the CDR3: TGTGCCAGCGCTGGACGGGTGACAGATACGCAGTATTTT. Encoded protein: CASAGRVTDTQYF.

A remark on this clone: The identical CDR3 is also encoded by other nucleotide sequences in the sample. This chain connects TRBV5-4 to TRBJ2-1; 8 bases map to TRBD2. This CDR3 is 15 amino acids long. The trim removed 0 bases at V and 4 bases at J, leaving 3 bases unmatched. The germline V gene has CDR1 SGHNT and CDR2 YYREEE (reference sequence). The DNA for the CDR3 is TGTGCCAGCAGCTTGGCGGGAGGGCGGTACAATGAGCAGTTCTTC. This sequence encodes CASSLAGGRYNEQFF.

The chain carries TRBV2 and TRBJ2-5; D remains ambiguous. CDR3 length equals 12 residues. Between the trimmed V and J ends, which lost 2 bases and 4 bases, there was a span of 5 bases. The germline V gene encodes CDR1 SNHLY and CDR2 FYNNEI. CDR3 amino acids: CASSEPGETQYF. The CDR3 nucleotides are TGTGCCAGCAGTGAACCTGGAGAGACCCAGTACTTC.

The CDR3 protein is CASSLGSGLGFNEQFF. CDR3 sequence (DNA): TGCGCCAGCAGCTTGGGGTCGGGACTAGGGTTCAATGAGCAGTTCTTC. The rearrangement uses TRBV5-1 and TRBJ2-1; 8 nucleotides match TRBD2. This CDR3 is 16 amino acids long. In germline, CDR1 is SGHRS, CDR2 YFSETQ. Trimming at V came to 0 bases and at J to 6 bases, leaving 8 bases not matched to a gene.

This clone occurred once. V is TRBV27 and J is TRBJ2-7; D is unclear. CDR3 length: 11 residues. V lost 7 bases to trimming and J lost 3 bases, with 7 bases between them. The germline gives CDR1 MNHEY, CDR2 SMNVEV (reference sequence). The CDR3 reads CASKRGYEQYF. For the CDR3, the DNA is TGTGCCAGCAAACGCGGCTACGAGCAGTACTTC.

V and J are TRBV5-1 and TRBJ1-1; TRBD1 is a possible D gene (6 bases). Trimming removed 4 bases from V and 4 bases from J, with 11 bases in between. CDR3 length: 13 amino acids. Per germline, CDR1 SGHRS and CDR2 YFSETQ. This CDR3 reads CASSPQGTTEAFF. The CDR3 DNA follows: TGCGCCAGCAGCCCGCAGGGGACCACTGAAGCTTTCTTT.

The chain employs TRBV6-1 and TRBJ1-5; D gene uncertain. The germline V gene has CDR1 MNHNS and CDR2 SASEGT. The CDR3 runs 13 residues. V was shortened by 7 bases and J by 3 bases, with 10 bases between the two germline ends. The CDR3 sequence: CASKQQLNQPQHF. CDR3 nucleotide sequence: TGTGCCAGCAAACAACAGCTCAATCAGCCCCAGCATTTT.

V and J are TRBV18 and TRBJ2-2; D remains ambiguous. The germline gives CDR1 KGHSH, CDR2 LQKENI. Trimming removed 2 bases at V and 1 base at J, with 11 bases between. This CDR3 is built from 16 residues. The CDR3 sequence is CASSPVLAVNTGELFF. CDR3 bases: TGTGCCAGCTCACCAGTTTTGGCCGTGAACACCGGGGAGCTGTTTTTT.

V is TRBV7-3 and J is TRBJ2-1; the D gene is possibly TRBD2 (5 bases). The CDR3 length is 13 residues. V lost 4 bases and J 4 bases, leaving 8 bases between the germline ends. The germline V gene encodes CDR1 SGHTA and CDR2 FQGTGA. Here the CDR3 reads CASSSDFYNEQFF. In DNA form, the CDR3 reads TGTGCCAGCAGCTCGGACTTTTACAATGAGCAGTTCTTC.

This clone was detected only once. The chain is built from TRBV6-5 and TRBJ1-3; 8 positions agree with TRBD1. Germline assignment: CDR1 MNHEY and CDR2 SVGAGI. The CDR3 extends over 15 amino acids. With 4 bases clipped from V and 0 bases from J, the junction kept 2 bases outside the gene matches. CDR3 loop: CASSFTGGSGNTIYF. CDR3 in DNA: TGTGCCAGCAGTTTTACAGGGGGCTCTGGAAACACCATATATTTT.

This clone was found once. The gene calls are TRBV11-2 and TRBJ1-1, with unresolved D. V was shortened by 1 base and J by 4 bases, with 10 bases between the two germline ends. This CDR3 has 14 amino acids. The V gene's germline CDR1 is SGHAT and CDR2 FQNNGV. The CDR3 spells CASSLVAKGTEAFF. As DNA, the CDR3 is TGTGCCAGCAGCTTAGTTGCAAAAGGCACTGAAGCTTTCTTT.

The genes are TRBV5-1 and TRBJ1-3, with a weak D call TRBD1 (5 bases). Trimming stripped 0 bases from V and 7 bases from J, with 8 bases between. Germline V gives CDR1 SGHRS, CDR2 YFSETQ. This CDR3 has 13 residues. The CDR3 protein is CASSLAGRNTIYF. CDR3 DNA: TGCGCCAGCAGCTTGGCAGGGAGGAACACCATATATTTT.

The chain has TRBV11-2 and TRBJ2-7; D call uncertain. Germline V gene lookup returns CDR1 SGHAT and CDR2 FQNNGV. There are 11 residues in the CDR3. Trimming cost V 1 base and J 10 bases, with 8 bases left between them. The CDR3 coding sequence is TGTGCCAGCAGCTTAGTAGGACGACAGTACTTC. The encoded protein is CASSLVGRQYF.

The DNA of the CDR3 is TGTGCCAGCAGCCAAGAGTGGAGGGGTATGGTAGATACGCAGTATTTT. This encodes CASSQEWRGMVDTQYF. V and J are TRBV4-2 and TRBJ2-3; maybe TRBD2 (6 bases). The CDR3 consists of 16 residues. Germline-derived CDR1 and CDR2 are LGHNA and YNFKEQ. Trimming shortened V by 0 bases and J by 5 bases, and 15 bases separated the two germline ends.

The chain is built from TRBV21-1 and TRBJ2-1; TRBD1 is the table's D call and was not checked against the DNA. TRBV21-1 is reported as a pseudogene. The CDR3 extends over 13 amino acids. The CDR3 here is CASSKVGGQTDVF. As DNA, the CDR3 is TGTGCCAGCAGCAAAGTAGGAGGACAGACAGATGTCTTC.

This clone was found once. The genes are TRBV27 and TRBJ2-7; maybe TRBD1 (5 bases). Per germline, CDR1 MNHEY and CDR2 SMNVEV (reference sequence). The CDR3 totals 14 residues. Trimming removed 3 bases from V and 1 base from J, with 10 bases in between. The CDR3 protein is CASSLLGASYEQYF. CDR3 DNA: TGTGCCAGCAGTTTGTTAGGGGCGTCCTACGAGCAGTACTTC.

This rearrangement joins TRBV25-1 to TRBJ2-3, with TRBD1 as a possible D gene (5 bases). The CDR3 runs to 16 residues. With 2 bases removed from V and 1 base from J, the gap between germline ends came to 13 bases. CDR1 is MGHDK and CDR2 is SYGVNS in the germline V gene. CDR3 bases: TGTGCCAGCAGTGAAGGGAAAGGACACCGCACAGATACGCAGTATTTT. This encodes CASSEGKGHRTDTQYF.

The chain joins TRBV9 to TRBJ2-3; TRBD2 matches at 14 bases. The CDR3 length is 19 residues. Germline V gene sequence: CDR1 SGDLS, CDR2 YYNGEE. V shed 2 bases, J shed 0 bases, and the junction held 8 bases outside the gene matches. For the CDR3, the DNA is TGTGCCAGCAGCGTGCGCGGACTAGCGGGAGGTACTAGCACAGATACGCAGTATTTT. Its protein product is CASSVRGLAGGTSTDTQYF.

The chain uses TRBV6-6 and TRBJ2-3, with TRBD2 identical over 12 bases. The CDR3 is 15 residues long. The J segment lost 4 bases and the V segment lost 7 bases, leaving 6 bases of the junction unmatched. Germline CDR1 reads MNHNY; CDR2 reads SVGAGI (reference sequence). As DNA, the CDR3 is TGTGCCAGCAAACTAGCGGGAGGCCAGGCAGATACGCAGTATTTT. Translation: CASKLAGGQADTQYF.